This T cell receptor beta chain was sequenced during a study of blood T cell repertoires in COVID-19. On the study more broadly: Researchers got acute and convalescent COVID-19 samples from the United States, Italy and Spain. In each case, the material was cDNA or gDNA derived from T cells, B-cell-depleted T cells, or PBMCs.

CDR3 length equals 15 residues. CDR1 is SNHLY and CDR2 is FYNNEI in the germline V gene. The V end was cut by 6 bases, the J end by 4 bases, with 13 bases between. Under the authors' procedure: For nucleated cells, counts were estimated from reference gene primer amplification. Data came from immunoSEQ multiplex PCR; TCRdb stores just in-frame clones and leaves some out. V and J calls and clone size come straight from that table; D and trimming were deduced from the DNA. The data hold 200,000 to 250,000 clones, with roughly 85% observed a single time. This chain links TRBV2 with TRBJ2-6; perhaps TRBD1 as D (5 bases). Sequences were obtained from peripheral blood. The sequence was collected from a man aged 45-65 years who had recovered from COVID-19. The CDR3 spells CASRPQGPGANVLTF. CDR3 coding DNA: TGTGCCAGCAGGCCCCAGGGTCCCGGGGCCAACGTCCTGACTTTC.